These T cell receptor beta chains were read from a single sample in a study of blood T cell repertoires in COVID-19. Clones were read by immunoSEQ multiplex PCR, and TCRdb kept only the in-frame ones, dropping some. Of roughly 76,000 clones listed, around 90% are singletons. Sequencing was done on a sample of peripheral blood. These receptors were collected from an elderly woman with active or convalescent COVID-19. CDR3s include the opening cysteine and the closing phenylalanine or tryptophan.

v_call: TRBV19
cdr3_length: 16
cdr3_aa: CASSIDRGGAHQPQHF

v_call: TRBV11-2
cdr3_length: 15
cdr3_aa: CASSLGRSLAEKLFF

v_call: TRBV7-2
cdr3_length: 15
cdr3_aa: CASSQEGRDTGELFF

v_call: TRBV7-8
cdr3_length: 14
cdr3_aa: CASSLHRIGETQYF

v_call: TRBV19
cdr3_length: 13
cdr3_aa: CASVGTGGHEQYF

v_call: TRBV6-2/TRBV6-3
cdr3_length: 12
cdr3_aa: CASSSTPGEQFF

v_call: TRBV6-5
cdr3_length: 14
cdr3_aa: CASLVAGVLYEQYF

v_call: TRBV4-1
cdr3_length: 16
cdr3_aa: CASSQDRGSSYNEQFF

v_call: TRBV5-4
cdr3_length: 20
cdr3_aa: CASSGLGRGGPNVIVNEQFF

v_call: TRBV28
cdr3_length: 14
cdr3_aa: CASLERDSYNEQFF

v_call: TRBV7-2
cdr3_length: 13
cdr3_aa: CASSLDSGNTIYF

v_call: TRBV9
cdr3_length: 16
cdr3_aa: CASSVGPGNLRDEQYF

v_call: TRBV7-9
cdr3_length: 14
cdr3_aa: CASSLSGGTDTQYF

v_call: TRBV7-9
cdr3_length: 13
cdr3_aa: CASSSEQGATKFF

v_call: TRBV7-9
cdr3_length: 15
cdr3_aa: CASSLGSGINEKLFF

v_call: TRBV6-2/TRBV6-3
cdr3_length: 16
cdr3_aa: CASSYKRTVSGNTIYF